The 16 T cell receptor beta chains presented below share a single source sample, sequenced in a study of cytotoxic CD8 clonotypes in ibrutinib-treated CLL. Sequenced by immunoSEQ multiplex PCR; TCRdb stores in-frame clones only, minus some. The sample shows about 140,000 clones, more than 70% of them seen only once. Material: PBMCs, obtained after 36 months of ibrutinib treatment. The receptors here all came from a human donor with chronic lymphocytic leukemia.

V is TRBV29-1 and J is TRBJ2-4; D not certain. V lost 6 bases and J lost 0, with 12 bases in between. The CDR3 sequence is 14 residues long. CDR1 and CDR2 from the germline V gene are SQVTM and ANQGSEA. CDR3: CSVLPTLAKNIQYF. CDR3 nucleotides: TGCAGCGTGCTCCCAACTCTAGCCAAAAACATTCAGTACTTC.

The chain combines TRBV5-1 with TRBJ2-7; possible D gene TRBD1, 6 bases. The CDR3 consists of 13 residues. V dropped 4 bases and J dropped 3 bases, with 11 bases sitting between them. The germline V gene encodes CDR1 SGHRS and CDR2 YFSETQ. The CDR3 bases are TGCGCCAGCAGCGAGACAGGTTACTACGAGCAGTACTTC. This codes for CASSETGYYEQYF.

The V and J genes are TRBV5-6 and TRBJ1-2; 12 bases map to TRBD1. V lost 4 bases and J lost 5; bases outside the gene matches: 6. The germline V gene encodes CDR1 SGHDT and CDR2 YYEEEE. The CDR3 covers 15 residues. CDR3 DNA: TGTGCCAGCAGCGGGGACAGGGGGCTACTGTATGGCTACACCTTC. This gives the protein CASSGDRGLLYGYTF.

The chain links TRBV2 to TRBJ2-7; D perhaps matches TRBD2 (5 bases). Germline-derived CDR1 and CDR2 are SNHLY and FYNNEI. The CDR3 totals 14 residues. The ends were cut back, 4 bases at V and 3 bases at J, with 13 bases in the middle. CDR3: CASSAREGSYEQYF. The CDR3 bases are TGTGCCAGCAGTGCGAGGGAAGGGAGCTACGAGCAGTACTTC.

The CDR3 coding sequence is TGTGCCAGCGTCCGGGACAGGTCCTACGAGCAGTACTTC. Translation: CASVRDRSYEQYF. The V and J genes are TRBV2 and TRBJ2-7; 8 positions match TRBD1. This CDR3 is 13 amino acids long. The V and J ends lost 8 bases and 1 base, in that order; junction bases with no gene match: 4. Germline V gene sequence: CDR1 SNHLY, CDR2 FYNNEI.

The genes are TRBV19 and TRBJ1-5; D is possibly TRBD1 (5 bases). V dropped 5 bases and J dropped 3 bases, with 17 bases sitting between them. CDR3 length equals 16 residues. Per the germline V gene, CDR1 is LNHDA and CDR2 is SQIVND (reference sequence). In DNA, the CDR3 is TGTGCCAGTAGTTTCGGCAGGGAAGAAGTCAATCAGCCCCAGCATTTT. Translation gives CASSFGREEVNQPQHF.

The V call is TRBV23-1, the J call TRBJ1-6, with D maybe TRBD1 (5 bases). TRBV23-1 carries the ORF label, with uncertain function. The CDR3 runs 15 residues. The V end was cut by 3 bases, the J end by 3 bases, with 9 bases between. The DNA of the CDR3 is TGCGCCAGCAGTCAGGAGAGGGGCTATAATTCACCCCTCCACTTT. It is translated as CASSQERGYNSPLHF.

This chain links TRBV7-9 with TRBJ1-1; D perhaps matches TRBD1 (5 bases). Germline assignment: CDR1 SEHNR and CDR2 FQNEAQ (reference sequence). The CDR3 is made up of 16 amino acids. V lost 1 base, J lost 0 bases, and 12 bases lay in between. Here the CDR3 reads CASSLGAGRMNTEAFF. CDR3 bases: TGTGCCAGCAGCTTAGGGGCAGGGAGGATGAACACTGAAGCTTTCTTT. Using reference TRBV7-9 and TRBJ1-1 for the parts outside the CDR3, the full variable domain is DTGVSQNPRHKITKRGQNVTFRCDPISEHNRLYWYRQTLGQGPEFLTYFQNEAQLEKSRLLSDRFSAERPKGSFSTLEIQRTEQGDSAMYLCASSLGAGRMNTEAFFGQGTRLTVV.

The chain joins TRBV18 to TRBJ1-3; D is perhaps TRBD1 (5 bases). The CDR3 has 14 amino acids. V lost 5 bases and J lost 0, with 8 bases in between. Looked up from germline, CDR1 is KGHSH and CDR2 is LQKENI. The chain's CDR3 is CASSNGASGNTIYF. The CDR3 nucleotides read TGTGCCAGCTCAAACGGGGCCTCTGGAAACACCATATATTTT.

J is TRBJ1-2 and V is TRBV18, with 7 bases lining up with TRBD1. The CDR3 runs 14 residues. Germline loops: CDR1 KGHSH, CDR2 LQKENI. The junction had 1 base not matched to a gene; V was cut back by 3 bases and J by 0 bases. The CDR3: CASSPTGANYGYTF. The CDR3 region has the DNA TGTGCCAGCTCACCTACAGGGGCTAACTATGGCTACACCTTC.

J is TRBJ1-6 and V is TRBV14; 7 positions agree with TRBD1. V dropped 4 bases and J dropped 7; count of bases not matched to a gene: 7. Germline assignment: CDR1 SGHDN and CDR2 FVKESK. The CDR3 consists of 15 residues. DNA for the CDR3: TGTGCCAGCAGCCTCAGGGGGTTTCAAAATTCACCCCTCCACTTT. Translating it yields CASSLRGFQNSPLHF.

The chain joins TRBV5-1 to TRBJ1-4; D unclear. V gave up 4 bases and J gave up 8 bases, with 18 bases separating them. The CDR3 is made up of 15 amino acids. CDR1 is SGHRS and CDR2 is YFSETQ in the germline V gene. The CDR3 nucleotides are TGCGCCAGCAGCAGCGGTGGCAGTGGTTGGGAAAAACTGTTTTTT. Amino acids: CASSSGGSGWEKLFF.

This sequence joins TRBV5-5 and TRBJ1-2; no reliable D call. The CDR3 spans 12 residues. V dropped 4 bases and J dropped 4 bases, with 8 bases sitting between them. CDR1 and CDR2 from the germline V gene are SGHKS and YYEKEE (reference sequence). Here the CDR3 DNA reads TGTGCCAGCAGCCAAATCGGCTATGGCTACACCTTC. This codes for CASSQIGYGYTF.

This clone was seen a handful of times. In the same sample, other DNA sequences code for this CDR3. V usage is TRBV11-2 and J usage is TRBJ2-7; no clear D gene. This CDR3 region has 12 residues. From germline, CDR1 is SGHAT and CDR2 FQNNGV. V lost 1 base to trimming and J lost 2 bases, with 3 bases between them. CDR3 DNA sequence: TGTGCCAGCAGCTTAGTTCCCTACGAGCAGTACTTC. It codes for CASSLVPYEQYF. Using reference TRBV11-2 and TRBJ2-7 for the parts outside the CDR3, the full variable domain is EAGVAQSPRYKIIEKRQSVAFWCNPISGHATLYWYQQILGQGPKLLIQFQNNGVVDDSQLPKDRFSAERLKGVDSTLKIQPAKLEDSAVYLCASSLVPYEQYFGPGTRLTVT.

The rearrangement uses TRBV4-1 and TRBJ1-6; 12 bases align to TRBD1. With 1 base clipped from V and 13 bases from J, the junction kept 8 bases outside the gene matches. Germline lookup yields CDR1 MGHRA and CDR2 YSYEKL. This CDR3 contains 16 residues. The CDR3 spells CASSQGGQGALRPLHF. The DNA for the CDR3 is TGCGCCAGCAGCCAAGGGGGACAGGGGGCTTTAAGGCCCCTCCACTTT.

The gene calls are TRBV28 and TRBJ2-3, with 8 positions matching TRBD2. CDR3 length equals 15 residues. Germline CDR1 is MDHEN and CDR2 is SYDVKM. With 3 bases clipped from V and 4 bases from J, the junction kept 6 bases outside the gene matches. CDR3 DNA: TGTGCCAGCAGTTTTACGGGGGGGCCATCAGATACGCAGTATTTT. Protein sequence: CASSFTGGPSDTQYF.